This paragraph reports one TCR beta chain. Its antigen remains unknown. Germline V gene data show CDR1 as SQVTM and CDR2 as ANQGSEA. The CDR3 is 14 residues long. V was pared by 4 bases and J by 2 bases, with 12 bases between. The sample originates from a study of siplizumab effects on memory and regulatory T cells. Findings of the study overall: Naive T cells appeared more varied than memory cells and looked like key alloresponse contributors. Roughly 75-97% of proliferating CD4+ or CD8+ clones lacked an assignable naive or memory phenotype.

The repertoire was sequenced with immunoSEQ multiplex PCR; TCRdb's copy has only in-frame clones and lacks some. Of some 120,000 clones in the sample, approximately 92% were seen once. The sample comprised non-Treg CD4+ T cells sorted from blood. The TCR originated in a human donor in good health. The chain is built from TRBV29-1 and TRBJ1-5; D is uncertain. The CDR3 DNA follows: TGCAGCGTTGGGGAGGTCCAGGGCAATCAGCCCCAGCATTTT. Translating gives CSVGEVQGNQPQHF.